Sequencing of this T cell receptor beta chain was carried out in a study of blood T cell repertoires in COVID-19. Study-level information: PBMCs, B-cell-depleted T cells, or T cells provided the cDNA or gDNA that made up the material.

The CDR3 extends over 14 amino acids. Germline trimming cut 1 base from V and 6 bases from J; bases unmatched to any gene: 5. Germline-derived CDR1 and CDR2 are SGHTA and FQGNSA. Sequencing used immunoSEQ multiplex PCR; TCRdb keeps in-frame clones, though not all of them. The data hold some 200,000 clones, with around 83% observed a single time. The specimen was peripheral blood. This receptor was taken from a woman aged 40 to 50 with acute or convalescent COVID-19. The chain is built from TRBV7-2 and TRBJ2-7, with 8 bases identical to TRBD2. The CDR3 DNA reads TGTGCCAGCAGCTTAGTTCCGGGGGGGCCCGAGCAGTACTTC. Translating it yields CASSLVPGGPEQYF.